These T cell receptor beta chains were read from a single sample in a study of shared clonotypes between healthy human individuals. Data came from immunoSEQ multiplex PCR; TCRdb stores just in-frame clones and leaves some out. The sample includes just over 95,000 clones, roughly two thirds of them seen just once. Material for sequencing was memory CD8+ T cells sorted from blood. These receptors were collected from a man aged 30 to 45 in good health. Each CDR3 is given with its conserved first and last residue. Fields, in order: J gene, clone size, V gene, D gene, CDR3 protein, CDR3 DNA. A D gene is named only where the DNA matches it firmly. Some rows mark clone size as missing; the rest say once, few, many or name a class of expanded clone.

J gene: TRBJ2-7; clone size: NA; V gene: TRBV7-7; D gene: TRBD1; CDR3 protein: CASSAGTGAFEQYF; CDR3 DNA: TGTGCCAGCAGCGCGGGGACAGGAGCTTTCGAGCAGTACTTC
J gene: TRBJ2-7; clone size: NA; V gene: TRBV27; D gene: NA; CDR3 protein: CASRHPGNEQYF; CDR3 DNA: TGTGCCAGCAGACACCCAGGGAACGAGCAGTACTTC
J gene: TRBJ2-3; clone size: NA; V gene: TRBV29-1; D gene: NA; CDR3 protein: CSVAGQLSTNTDTQYF; CDR3 DNA: TGCAGCGTTGCGGGACAACTTTCGACGAACACAGATACGCAGTATTTT
J gene: TRBJ2-7; clone size: NA; V gene: TRBV28; D gene: NA; CDR3 protein: CASSTPGRDGGLEQYF; CDR3 DNA: TGTGCCAGCAGCACCCCTGGGAGGGATGGGGGGCTCGAGCAGTACTTC
J gene: TRBJ2-1; clone size: few; V gene: TRBV4-2; D gene: TRBD2; CDR3 protein: CASSHRTSEINEQFF; CDR3 DNA: TGTGCCAGCAGCCATCGGACTAGCGAGATCAATGAGCAGTTCTTC
J gene: TRBJ2-7; clone size: NA; V gene: TRBV2; D gene: TRBD1; CDR3 protein: CASRTGGYEQYF; CDR3 DNA: TGTGCCAGCAGGACAGGGGGGTACGAGCAGTACTTC
J gene: TRBJ1-5; clone size: NA; V gene: TRBV28; D gene: NA; CDR3 protein: CASSLWADSNQPQHF; CDR3 DNA: TGTGCCAGCAGTTTGTGGGCAGATAGCAATCAGCCCCAGCATTTT
J gene: TRBJ1-2; clone size: NA; V gene: TRBV29-1; D gene: NA; CDR3 protein: CSVRDVNGYTF; CDR3 DNA: TGCAGCGTCAGGGACGTGAATGGCTACACCTTC
J gene: TRBJ1-5; clone size: NA; V gene: TRBV19; D gene: NA; CDR3 protein: CACHDRSNQPQHF; CDR3 DNA: TGTGCCTGCCATGACAGGTCTAATCAGCCCCAGCATTTT
J gene: TRBJ2-1; clone size: NA; V gene: TRBV14; D gene: TRBD1; CDR3 protein: CASSTGALYNEQFF; CDR3 DNA: TGTGCCAGCAGTACAGGGGCCCTATACAATGAGCAGTTCTTC
J gene: TRBJ1-4; clone size: NA; V gene: TRBV29-1; D gene: TRBD1; CDR3 protein: CSASTGMNEKLFF; CDR3 DNA: TGCAGCGCTTCGACAGGGATGAATGAAAAACTGTTTTTT
J gene: TRBJ1-5; clone size: NA; V gene: TRBV7-6; D gene: NA; CDR3 protein: CASSLEAGSVHQPQHF; CDR3 DNA: TGTGCCAGCAGCTTAGAGGCGGGCTCGGTTCATCAGCCCCAGCATTTT
J gene: TRBJ2-2; clone size: NA; V gene: TRBV27; D gene: NA; CDR3 protein: CASSFFLSTGELFF; CDR3 DNA: TGTGCCAGCAGTTTTTTCCTATCTACCGGGGAGCTGTTTTTT
J gene: TRBJ1-1; clone size: NA; V gene: TRBV30; D gene: NA; CDR3 protein: CAWTGGLARLNTEAFF; CDR3 DNA: TGTGCCTGGACTGGGGGGTTAGCGCGTTTGAACACTGAAGCTTTCTTT
J gene: TRBJ2-7; clone size: NA; V gene: TRBV27; D gene: TRBD2; CDR3 protein: CASPGTSGYEQYF; CDR3 DNA: TGTGCCAGCCCCGGGACTAGCGGCTACGAGCAGTACTTC
J gene: TRBJ2-1; clone size: NA; V gene: TRBV2; D gene: TRBD1; CDR3 protein: CASRPGQGANNEQFF; CDR3 DNA: TGTGCCAGTCGGCCGGGACAGGGGGCCAACAATGAGCAGTTCTTC
J gene: TRBJ2-5; clone size: NA; V gene: TRBV9; D gene: TRBD2; CDR3 protein: CASSVVGEGSSQYF; CDR3 DNA: TGTGCCAGCAGCGTAGTCGGGGAGGGGTCGTCCCAGTACTTC
J gene: TRBJ2-1; clone size: NA; V gene: TRBV9; D gene: TRBD2; CDR3 protein: CASSPRTSPYNEQFF; CDR3 DNA: TGTGCCAGCAGCCCCCGGACTAGCCCATACAATGAGCAGTTCTTC
J gene: TRBJ2-2; clone size: NA; V gene: TRBV27; D gene: TRBD2; CDR3 protein: CASSGGQQIAGDTGELFF; CDR3 DNA: TGTGCCAGCAGTGGCGGACAGCAGATAGCGGGAGACACCGGGGAGCTGTTTTTT
J gene: TRBJ2-5; clone size: NA; V gene: TRBV7-2; D gene: NA; CDR3 protein: CASSLDWGGSGTQYF; CDR3 DNA: TGTGCCAGCAGCTTAGATTGGGGCGGTTCTGGGACCCAGTACTTC
J gene: TRBJ2-3; clone size: NA; V gene: TRBV11-3; D gene: TRBD2; CDR3 protein: CASSFGLAGTDTQYF; CDR3 DNA: TGTGCCAGCAGCTTTGGACTAGCGGGAACAGATACGCAGTATTTT
J gene: TRBJ2-7; clone size: few; V gene: TRBV28; D gene: NA; CDR3 protein: CASRLDGNYEQYF; CDR3 DNA: TGTGCCAGCAGACTGGACGGAAACTACGAGCAGTACTTC
J gene: TRBJ2-3; clone size: NA; V gene: TRBV5-6; D gene: NA; CDR3 protein: CASSFDSGLTDTQYF; CDR3 DNA: TGTGCCAGCAGCTTCGACTCGGGGTTGACAGATACGCAGTATTTT
J gene: TRBJ1-1; clone size: NA; V gene: TRBV5-6; D gene: NA; CDR3 protein: CASSPGGREAFF; CDR3 DNA: TGTGCCAGCAGCCCGGGGGGACGTGAAGCTTTCTTT
J gene: TRBJ2-7; clone size: once; V gene: TRBV5-5; D gene: NA; CDR3 protein: CASSLNRYHEQYF; CDR3 DNA: TGTGCCAGCAGCTTGAACAGGTATCACGAGCAGTACTTC
J gene: TRBJ2-1; clone size: NA; V gene: TRBV7-9; D gene: TRBD2; CDR3 protein: CASSGGEQIF; CDR3 DNA: TGTGCCAGCTCGGGAGGGGAGCAGATCTTC
J gene: TRBJ2-7; clone size: few; V gene: TRBV5-6; D gene: TRBD1; CDR3 protein: CASSPGQGHEQYF; CDR3 DNA: TGTGCCAGCAGCCCTGGACAGGGCCACGAGCAGTACTTC
J gene: TRBJ1-5; clone size: NA; V gene: TRBV6-1; D gene: NA; CDR3 protein: CASSEMKGVGYSNQPQHF; CDR3 DNA: TGTGCCAGCAGTGAAATGAAGGGGGTAGGTTATAGCAATCAGCCCCAGCATTTT
J gene: TRBJ1-5; clone size: once; V gene: TRBV2; D gene: NA; CDR3 protein: CASKWAGGNQPQHF; CDR3 DNA: TGTGCCAGCAAGTGGGCTGGTGGCAATCAGCCCCAGCATTTT
J gene: TRBJ2-5; clone size: many; V gene: TRBV7-2; D gene: NA; CDR3 protein: CASSLGGGPQETQYF; CDR3 DNA: TGTGCCAGCAGCTTAGGTGGGGGTCCCCAAGAGACCCAGTACTTC
J gene: TRBJ2-4; clone size: once; V gene: TRBV5-1; D gene: NA; CDR3 protein: CASSSGTQGDIQYF; CDR3 DNA: TGCGCCAGCAGCTCAGGGACACAAGGGGACATTCAGTACTTC
J gene: TRBJ2-5; clone size: many; V gene: TRBV9; D gene: NA; CDR3 protein: CASSVDGVTQETQYF; CDR3 DNA: TGTGCCAGCAGCGTAGATGGGGTTACCCAAGAGACCCAGTACTTC
J gene: TRBJ2-5; clone size: NA; V gene: TRBV7-9; D gene: NA; CDR3 protein: CASSLAEETQYF; CDR3 DNA: TGTGCCAGCAGCTTAGCCGAGGAGACCCAGTACTTC
J gene: TRBJ2-1; clone size: once; V gene: TRBV29-1; D gene: NA; CDR3 protein: CSVEVLRDNEQFF; CDR3 DNA: TGCAGCGTTGAGGTTTTGCGGGACAATGAGCAGTTCTTC
J gene: TRBJ2-1; clone size: NA; V gene: TRBV28; D gene: TRBD2; CDR3 protein: CASSTQIAGHTYNEQFF; CDR3 DNA: TGTGCCAGCAGTACCCAAATAGCGGGCCATACCTACAATGAGCAGTTCTTC
J gene: TRBJ2-7; clone size: NA; V gene: TRBV27; D gene: NA; CDR3 protein: CASSKGAAGVYEQYF; CDR3 DNA: TGTGCCAGCAGTAAGGGGGCGGCGGGAGTGTACGAGCAGTACTTC
J gene: TRBJ2-5; clone size: NA; V gene: TRBV7-9; D gene: NA; CDR3 protein: CASSKSRTLQETQYF; CDR3 DNA: TGTGCCAGCAGCAAAAGTAGGACACTTCAAGAGACCCAGTACTTC
J gene: TRBJ2-1; clone size: NA; V gene: TRBV5-1; D gene: NA; CDR3 protein: CASSMGLVSYNEQFF; CDR3 DNA: TGCGCCAGCAGCATGGGACTCGTCTCCTACAATGAGCAGTTCTTC
J gene: TRBJ2-1; clone size: NA; V gene: TRBV6-4; D gene: TRBD2; CDR3 protein: CASSEVSGTYNEQFF; CDR3 DNA: TGTGCCAGCAGTGAGGTTAGCGGGACGTACAATGAGCAGTTCTTC
J gene: TRBJ1-2; clone size: few; V gene: TRBV7-9; D gene: TRBD1; CDR3 protein: CASSSTGASYGYTF; CDR3 DNA: TGTGCCAGCAGCTCGACAGGGGCTAGCTATGGCTACACCTTC
J gene: TRBJ1-5; clone size: NA; V gene: TRBV27; D gene: NA; CDR3 protein: CASSLAVNQPQHF; CDR3 DNA: TGTGCCAGCAGTTTAGCAGTGAATCAGCCCCAGCATTTT
J gene: TRBJ2-7; clone size: NA; V gene: TRBV25-1; D gene: NA; CDR3 protein: CASSEGTLQYF; CDR3 DNA: TGTGCCAGCAGTGAGGGTACGTTGCAGTACTTC
J gene: TRBJ1-5; clone size: many; V gene: TRBV6-1; D gene: NA; CDR3 protein: CAVGGGEPQHF; CDR3 DNA: TGTGCCGTGGGGGGAGGGGAGCCCCAGCATTTT
J gene: TRBJ1-2; clone size: NA; V gene: TRBV29-1; D gene: NA; CDR3 protein: CSVVRGDGLVYGYTF; CDR3 DNA: TGCAGCGTTGTCCGAGGGGACGGACTCGTCTATGGCTACACCTTC
J gene: TRBJ2-5; clone size: NA; V gene: TRBV6-6; D gene: NA; CDR3 protein: CASSYRDLQETQYF; CDR3 DNA: TGTGCCAGCAGTTACCGGGATCTCCAAGAGACCCAGTACTTC
J gene: TRBJ2-3; clone size: NA; V gene: TRBV11-2; D gene: TRBD2; CDR3 protein: CASSLDLKRGDTDTQYF; CDR3 DNA: TGTGCCAGCAGCTTAGATCTTAAACGGGGGGACACAGATACGCAGTATTTT
J gene: TRBJ2-1; clone size: NA; V gene: TRBV5-1; D gene: NA; CDR3 protein: CASSLESNEQFF; CDR3 DNA: TGCGCCAGCAGCTTGGAATCCAATGAGCAGTTCTTC
J gene: TRBJ2-3; clone size: NA; V gene: TRBV29-1; D gene: TRBD2; CDR3 protein: CSVEDRFSGRAVGDTQYF; CDR3 DNA: TGCAGCGTTGAAGATCGATTTAGCGGGAGGGCCGTAGGGGATACGCAGTATTTT
J gene: TRBJ1-1; clone size: NA; V gene: TRBV6-5; D gene: NA; CDR3 protein: CASSYSIKTEAFF; CDR3 DNA: TGTGCCAGCAGTTACTCTATTAAAACTGAAGCTTTCTTT
J gene: TRBJ2-7; clone size: few; V gene: TRBV10-3; D gene: NA; CDR3 protein: CAISESSDVISYEQYF; CDR3 DNA: TGTGCCATCAGTGAGTCGTCGGACGTAATCTCCTACGAGCAGTACTTC
J gene: TRBJ1-4; clone size: few; V gene: TRBV7-8; D gene: NA; CDR3 protein: CASSDRGRTDEKLFF; CDR3 DNA: TGTGCCAGCAGCGACCGGGGGCGGACAGATGAAAAACTGTTTTTT
J gene: TRBJ2-7; clone size: NA; V gene: TRBV5-1; D gene: TRBD1; CDR3 protein: CASKPRQGRDEQYF; CDR3 DNA: TGCGCCAGCAAACCGAGACAGGGACGAGACGAGCAGTACTTC
J gene: TRBJ2-7; clone size: NA; V gene: TRBV28; D gene: NA; CDR3 protein: CASSRTEDSYEQYF; CDR3 DNA: TGTGCCAGCAGCCGGACGGAAGACTCCTACGAGCAGTACTTC
J gene: TRBJ2-7; clone size: NA; V gene: TRBV2; D gene: TRBD2; CDR3 protein: CASRPGTSGPKRFEQYF; CDR3 DNA: TGTGCCAGCAGGCCTGGGACTAGCGGGCCAAAGAGATTCGAGCAGTACTTC
J gene: TRBJ2-1; clone size: medium-sized; V gene: TRBV11-2; D gene: NA; CDR3 protein: CASSSIGGEQFF; CDR3 DNA: TGTGCCAGCAGCTCGATAGGAGGCGAGCAGTTCTTC
J gene: TRBJ2-7; clone size: NA; V gene: TRBV5-8; D gene: NA; CDR3 protein: CASSLDGAEQYF; CDR3 DNA: TGTGCCAGCAGCTTGGACGGGGCCGAGCAGTACTTC
J gene: TRBJ2-1; clone size: NA; V gene: TRBV27; D gene: TRBD2; CDR3 protein: CASSQAASGRTHNEQFF; CDR3 DNA: TGTGCCAGCAGCCAAGCTGCTAGCGGGAGAACCCACAATGAGCAGTTCTTC
J gene: TRBJ2-7; clone size: NA; V gene: TRBV27; D gene: NA; CDR3 protein: CASSGNGHSYEQYF; CDR3 DNA: TGTGCCAGCAGTGGAAACGGACATTCCTACGAGCAGTACTTC
J gene: TRBJ2-3; clone size: few; V gene: TRBV28; D gene: NA; CDR3 protein: CASGAWDTQYF; CDR3 DNA: TGTGCCAGCGGAGCTTGGGATACGCAGTATTTT
J gene: TRBJ1-5; clone size: once; V gene: TRBV28; D gene: NA; CDR3 protein: CASSLPRDNNQPQHF; CDR3 DNA: TGTGCCAGCAGTTTGCCTCGGGACAACAATCAGCCCCAGCATTTT